Below are 17 T cell receptor beta chains sequenced from a single sample in a study of cytomegalovirus exposure and HLA in healthy donors (dated by TCRdb to between 2016 and 2019). The protocol used for the library was the immunoSEQ multiplex PCR assay. The multiplex PCR relied on a mix of 60 forward primers for TCR Vbeta segments and 13 reverse primers for TCR Jbeta segments. Imported from immuneACCESS, the table was reduced by TCRdb to in-frame sequences with V and J called. These copies leave out some clones; in studies compared against another copy, an unresolved V gene accounts for under half, and the cause of the remainder is not known. The sample includes around 150,000 clones, with under 80% observed a single time. The ten most abundant clones make up 2% to 2.5% of the sample. Sample: PBMCs. These receptors all stem from a female donor in good health and CMV-seronegative.

This sequence joins TRBV28 and TRBJ2-2; possibly TRBD2 for D (6 bases). The CDR3 contains 14 residues. Germline V gene data show CDR1 as MDHEN and CDR2 as SYDVKM. V gave up 7 bases and J gave up 3 bases, with 12 bases separating them. The CDR3 region has the DNA TGTGCCAGCACCCAGGGCGGGGACACCGGGGAGCTGTTTTTT. Its translation: CASTQGGDTGELFF.

The chain joins TRBV5-4 to TRBJ1-1, with D tentatively TRBD1 (5 bases). CDR1 and CDR2 (germline): SGHNT, YYREEE (reference sequence). Trimming took off 2 bases at V and 0 bases at J, with 11 bases between the two ends. This CDR3 contains 15 residues. DNA of the CDR3: TGTGCCAGCAGCTTCGCCCAGGGCGTGAACACTGAAGCTTTCTTT. Its translation is CASSFAQGVNTEAFF.

The chain has TRBV6-4 and TRBJ1-1; 7 nucleotides agree with TRBD1. The CDR3 totals 13 residues. Per germline, CDR1 MRHNA and CDR2 SNTAGT. After removal of 3 bases from V and 4 bases from J, the junction contained 2 bases not matched to a gene. The DNA for the CDR3 is TGTGCCAGCAGTGAACAGGGGAGCACTGAAGCTTTCTTT. Its translation is CASSEQGSTEAFF.

This rearrangement joins TRBV7-6 to TRBJ2-3; D might be TRBD1 (5 bases). V lost 1 base, J lost 8 bases, and 13 bases lay in between. The CDR3 loop spans 14 amino acids. CDR1 and CDR2 from the germline V gene are SGHVS and FNYEAQ. The CDR3 loop reads CASSLGQLFGTQYF. The CDR3 DNA is TGTGCCAGCAGCTTAGGACAGCTTTTTGGTACGCAGTATTTT.

The chain recombines TRBV10-3 with TRBJ1-2, with a weak D call TRBD1 (6 bases). The V end lost 4 bases, the J end lost 2 bases, and 14 bases lay between the germline ends. The V gene's germline CDR1 is ENHRY and CDR2 SYGVKD. The CDR3 runs to 15 residues. Here the CDR3 DNA reads TGTGCCATCAGTGCCTTCGCCGACAGGAACTATGGCTACACCTTC. Translated, it gives CAISAFADRNYGYTF.

V is TRBV5-4 and J is TRBJ2-6; maybe TRBD1 (5 bases). This CDR3 has 16 amino acids. The germline CDR1 and CDR2 sequences are SGHNT and YYREEE (reference sequence). Trimming took off 1 base at V and 6 bases at J, with 14 bases between the two ends. The CDR3, as DNA: TGTGCCAGCAGCTTGTACTCAGGGTTAACGGCCAACGTCCTGACTTTC. Protein sequence: CASSLYSGLTANVLTF.

The V gene is TRBV19, the J gene TRBJ2-6, with TRBD1 identical over 9 bases. The length of the CDR3 is 19 residues. Trimming at V came to 5 bases and at J to 0 bases, leaving 11 bases not matched to a gene. Germline-derived CDR1 and CDR2 are LNHDA and SQIVND (reference sequence). Here the CDR3 DNA reads TGTGCCAGTAGTTTTCCCCCGGGACAGGGAATCTCTGGGGCCAACGTCCTGACTTTC. This sequence encodes CASSFPPGQGISGANVLTF.

The CDR3 here is CASSFQGSGNQPQHF. Written as DNA, the CDR3 is TGTGCCAGCAGCTTTCAGGGTTCGGGCAATCAGCCCCAGCATTTT. The rearrangement links TRBV7-2 to TRBJ1-5; TRBD1 is a possible D gene (5 bases). V gave up 3 bases and J gave up 2 bases, with 11 bases separating them. Germline CDR1 SGHTA, CDR2 FQGNSA. The CDR3 length is 15 residues.

This clone was recorded once. The V call is TRBV7-3, the J call TRBJ2-2; 8 bases agree with TRBD2. Germline V gene lookup returns CDR1 SGHTA and CDR2 FQGTGA. The CDR3 has 15 amino acids. With V trimmed by 3 bases and J by 0 bases, 0 bases remained unmatched. The CDR3 nucleotides are TGTGCCAGCAGCTTGGGACTAGCGAACACCGGGGAGCTGTTTTTT. Translated, it gives CASSLGLANTGELFF.

The rearrangement uses TRBV5-4 and TRBJ1-3; tentatively, D is TRBD1 (6 bases). The V end lost 2 bases, the J end lost 0 bases, and 9 bases lay between the germline ends. Germline values: CDR1 SGHNT, CDR2 YYREEE (reference sequence). This CDR3 spans 15 amino acids. This CDR3 is CASSFTGFSGNTIYF. CDR3 DNA sequence: TGTGCCAGCAGCTTTACAGGGTTCTCTGGAAACACCATATATTTT. The complete variable domain, with remaining parts taken from reference TRBV5-4 and TRBJ1-3, reads ETGVTQSPTHLIKTRGQQVTLRCSSQSGHNTVSWYQQALGQGPQFIFQYYREEENGRGNFPPRFSGLQFPNYSSELNVNALELDDSALYLCASSFTGFSGNTIYFGEGSWLTVV.

The chain combines TRBV6-5 with TRBJ1-2; 8 nucleotides align to TRBD1. Looked up from germline, CDR1 is MNHEY and CDR2 is SVGAGI. CDR3 length: 15 residues. The ends lost 6 bases at V and 3 bases at J; junction bases unmatched: 9. CDR3: CASSPSGTGYYGYTF. For the CDR3, the DNA is TGTGCCAGCAGCCCGTCCGGGACAGGCTACTATGGCTACACCTTC.

V and J are TRBV5-1 and TRBJ2-5; 7 positions match TRBD2. The tail of the sequence fits TRBJ2-7 better, so the J call may be wrong. Germline values: CDR1 SGHRS, CDR2 YFSETQ. CDR3 size: 14 residues. In DNA, the CDR3 is TGCGCCAGCAGCCCGGGGGGAGAATCCTACGAGCAGTACTTC. It yields the protein CASSPGGESYEQYF.

The chain combines TRBV19 with TRBJ1-5; D is unclear. CDR1 is LNHDA, CDR2 SQIVND, per germline (reference sequence). CDR3 length: 12 residues. V gave up 6 bases and J gave up 4 bases, with 7 bases separating them. The CDR3 spells CASRNFNQPQHF. As DNA, the CDR3 is TGTGCCAGTAGGAACTTTAATCAGCCCCAGCATTTT.

For the CDR3, the DNA is TGTGCCTGGACGCCTAGCGGTGGCACAGATACGCAGTATTTT. The encoded protein is CAWTPSGGTDTQYF. The rearrangement links TRBV30 to TRBJ2-3, with 7 bases aligning to TRBD2. J gave up 1 base and V 4 bases, and 5 bases lay outside the gene matches. There are 14 residues in the CDR3. Germline CDR1 and CDR2: GTSNPN and SVGIG (reference sequence). Combining the CDR3 with reference TRBV30 and TRBJ2-3 gives the whole variable domain SQTIHQWPATLVQPVGSPLSLECTVEGTSNPNLYWYRQAAGRGLQLLFYSVGIGQISSEVPQNLSASRPQDRQFILSSKKLLLSDSGFYLCAWTPSGGTDTQYFGPGTRLTVL.

This sequence joins TRBV1 and TRBJ2-5; the table's TRBD2 call for D was not verified on the DNA. TRBV1 is labeled a pseudogene. The CDR3 runs to 15 residues. CDR3 coding DNA: TGCACCAGCAGCCAAGATACTAGCGGCCAAGAGACCCAGTACTTC. This encodes CTSSQDTSGQETQYF.

The V and J genes are TRBV7-9 and TRBJ1-2; TRBD1 might be the D (6 bases). This CDR3 is built from 15 residues. V lost 3 bases to trimming and J lost 7 bases, with 18 bases between them. Germline V lookup: CDR1 SEHNR, CDR2 FQNEAQ (reference sequence). CDR3 protein: CASSLPLAGGGGYTF. CDR3 DNA sequence: TGTGCCAGCAGCTTGCCGCTCGCGGGGGGCGGTGGCTACACCTTC. The full variable domain, its missing parts supplied by reference TRBV7-9 and TRBJ1-2, is DTGVSQNPRHKITKRGQNVTFRCDPISEHNRLYWYRQTLGQGPEFLTYFQNEAQLEKSRLLSDRFSAERPKGSFSTLEIQRTEQGDSAMYLCASSLPLAGGGGYTFGSGTRLTVV.

This clone was seen more than once but under ten times. The V call is TRBV10-3, the J call TRBJ2-7; TRBD1 matches 12 bases. Trimming cost V 7 bases and J 7 bases; bases outside gene matches: 17. The CDR3 loop spans 17 amino acids. Germline V gene lookup returns CDR1 ENHRY and CDR2 SYGVKD. CDR3 region: CAITVGSGDRGQREQYF. The CDR3 bases are TGTGCCATCACCGTCGGGAGTGGGGACAGGGGGCAGCGGGAGCAGTACTTC.